This T cell receptor (beta chain) was captured in a study of blood T cell repertoires in COVID-19. About the research overall: Italy, Spain and the United States were the sources of the convalescent and acute COVID-19 samples. T cells, B-cell-depleted T cells, or PBMCs provided the cDNA or gDNA that served as material.

While infection was still active, Seattle patients were enrolled and then followed longitudinally. CDR1 is SGHRS, CDR2 YFSETQ, per germline. With 0 bases clipped from V and 7 bases from J, the junction kept 6 bases outside the gene matches. The CDR3 has 16 amino acids. In the original analysis: Cell counts per sample came from amplifying reference gene primers. The assay was immunoSEQ multiplex PCR, and TCRdb's table has in-frame clones only and misses some. Clone size and the V and J calls come from that table; the DNA yielded D and trimming. Of fewer than 300,000 clones in the sample, roughly 84% were seen once.

The receptor comes from a human donor with COVID-19, enrolled during active disease. The donor label of this sample is uncertain. V is TRBV5-1 and J is TRBJ1-6, with 8 bases aligning to TRBD1. Sequencing used peripheral blood. This CDR3 is CASSLEGQAANSPLHF. DNA of the CDR3: TGCGCCAGCAGCTTGGAGGGACAGGCGGCGAATTCACCCCTCCACTTT.